This TCR beta chain was recovered during a study of T cell repertoires in cytomegalovirus infection. One entry per CDR3 protein, called by TCRdb with MiXCR from the reads. This repertoire shows approximately 910,000 distinct CDR3 sequences, about 33% found once; its top ten account for 13%. Comments on this clonotype: What it recognizes is unknown.

Sequenced material: cultured CD8+ T cells from PBMCs, taken from culture after CMV antigen stimulation. The receptor's source is a human donor in good health (CMV status not recorded). Some clones in this sample may be carry-over from other donors' samples.

CDR3 nucleotide sequence: TGTGCCGGCAGTCCTACAGGTACCGAGCAGTACGTC. It yields the protein CAGSPTGTEQYV. The rearrangement links TRBV7-2 to TRBJ2-7; a weak D match, TRBD1 (5 bases). Germline V gene data show CDR1 as SGHTA and CDR2 as FQGNSA. The length of the CDR3 is 12 residues.